Sequencing of this T cell receptor beta chain was carried out in a study of blood T cell repertoires in COVID-19. About the study: Collection of acute and convalescent COVID-19 samples took place in the United States, Italy and Spain. T cells, B-cell-depleted T cells, or PBMCs provided the cDNA or gDNA that served as material.

The Seattle site enrolled patients during active infection and followed them longitudinally. Original analysis: From reference gene primer amplification, estimates of nucleated cell counts were derived. Some clones are missing from TCRdb's copy, which holds only in-frame ones; the method was immunoSEQ multiplex PCR. That table is the source of V, J and clone size, and D and trimming were worked out from the DNA. The table has tens of thousands of clones, around 80% seen once. The CDR3 totals 15 residues. Trimming left V 1 base short and J 7 bases short, with 14 bases between. Germline CDR1 reads MDHEN; CDR2 reads SYDVKM.

The chain is built from TRBV28 and TRBJ1-5; a possible D gene is TRBD1 (6 bases). The TCR originated in a man aged 25-40 years with COVID-19, enrolled during active disease. Sequencing was carried out using peripheral blood. DNA for the CDR3: TGTGCCAGCAGTTTATTGGGGGGGGCGGAACAGCCCCAGCATTTT. Its translation: CASSLLGGAEQPQHF. Full variable domain (remainder filled in from reference TRBV28 and TRBJ1-5): DVKVTQSSRYLVKRTGEKVFLECVQDMDHENMFWYRQDPGLGLRLIYFSYDVKMKEKGDIPEGYSVSREKKERFSLILESASTNQTSMYLCASSLLGGAEQPQHFGDGTRLSIL.